The rows below give T cell receptor beta chains drawn from one sample of a study of blood T cell repertoires in COVID-19. Sequencing used immunoSEQ multiplex PCR; TCRdb keeps in-frame clones, though not all of them. The sample lists about 270,000 clones, about four fifths occurring once. The sample comprised peripheral blood. The source is an older woman with active or convalescent COVID-19. The CDR3 runs from the conserved cysteine through the conserved F or W. D genes are given only for firm matches. Clone sizes are given selectively: once, few, many, or a class where the clone is expanded.

TRBV7-2	TRBD2	TRBJ2-3	NA	TGTGCCAGCAGCTTAGGGAGGCTAGCGGGGGGGCGCGGCACAGATACGCAGTATTTT	CASSLGRLAGGRGTDTQYF
TRBV5-1	TRBD1	TRBJ2-4	once	TGCGCCAGCAGCTTGGGACAGGGGTCGTTCTTAGCCAAAAACATTCAGTACTTC	CASSLGQGSFLAKNIQYF
TRBV10-1	TRBD1	TRBJ2-7	few	TGCGCCAGCAGTGAGAGGCGACAGGGATCTCTCAGTAAGGCTTACGAGCAGTACTTC	CASSERRQGSLSKAYEQYF
TRBV2	NA	TRBJ2-3	NA	TGTGCCAGCAGTGGAGGGACTGCAGATACGCAGTATTTT	CASSGGTADTQYF
TRBV15	NA	TRBJ2-7	NA	TGTGCCACCAGCAGAGATGTAGGGAGATCCTACGAGCAGTACTTC	CATSRDVGRSYEQYF
TRBV2	TRBD1	TRBJ1-5	NA	TGTGCCAGCAGTCTCCCGCCACGACAGGGTTATCAGCCCCAGCATTTT	CASSLPPRQGYQPQHF
TRBV19	NA	TRBJ1-1	NA	TGTGCCAGTAGTACCCCGACAGGCGCAATGAACACTGAAGCTTTCTTT	CASSTPTGAMNTEAFF
TRBV3-1/TRBV3-2	TRBD1	TRBJ1-1	NA	TGTGCCAGCAGCCTACAGGGGACGGGAAACACTGAAGCTTTCTTT	CASSLQGTGNTEAFF
TRBV7-2	NA	TRBJ2-1	NA	TGTGCCAGCAGCAATACAGCTAACAATGAGCAGTTCTTC	CASSNTANNEQFF
TRBV15	TRBD1	TRBJ1-4	NA	TGTGCCACCAGCAGAGATGTACGGGACAGGGCGGAGAAAAATGAAAAACTGTTTTTT	CATSRDVRDRAEKNEKLFF
TRBV19	NA	TRBJ2-3	NA	TGTGCCAGTAGTATTTCGTCGGCCACAGGGATGCGCACAGATACGCAGTATTTT	CASSISSATGMRTDTQYF
TRBV10-3	TRBD1	TRBJ1-2	NA	TGTGCCATCAGGGGACAGACCTATGGCTACACCTTC	CAIRGQTYGYTF
TRBV5-1	NA	TRBJ2-1	NA	TGCGCCAGCAGCTTGGGGCAGAAAGGGGTAGAGCAGTTCTTC	CASSLGQKGVEQFF
TRBV7-2	NA	TRBJ1-1	NA	TGTGCCAGCAGCTCCCCAGGGCCATGGGACACTGAAGCTTTCTTT	CASSSPGPWDTEAFF
TRBV6-5	TRBD2	TRBJ2-7	once	TGTGCCAGCAGTTACGGGGGGGACCAGTACTTC	CASSYGGDQYF
TRBV27	NA	TRBJ2-7	NA	TGTGCCAGCAGTTCAGGCTACGAGCAGTACTTC	CASSSGYEQYF
TRBV3-1/TRBV3-2	TRBD1	TRBJ1-1	few	TGTGCCAGCAGCCAAGCGGACAGGGGCCTTGGGGCTTTCTTT	CASSQADRGLGAFF
TRBV3-1/TRBV3-2	TRBD1	TRBJ1-1	once	TGTGCCAGCAGCCGGACAGGGGGTAGCACTGAAGCTTTCTTT	CASSRTGGSTEAFF
TRBV19	TRBD2	TRBJ2-1	NA	TGTGCCAGTAGTACCACGACTAGCGGGGGGTACAATGAGCAGTTCTTC	CASSTTTSGGYNEQFF
TRBV7-9	NA	TRBJ2-7	NA	TGTGCCAGCACGTGGGGGGACCTCTACGAGCAGTACTTC	CASTWGDLYEQYF
TRBV2	NA	TRBJ1-4	NA	TGTGCCAGCAGTGAAGCGCGGGGGGAAAAACTGTTTTTT	CASSEARGEKLFF
TRBV15	NA	TRBJ1-2	NA	TGTGCCACCAGCAGAGATCTAGAAAATGGCTACACCTTC	CATSRDLENGYTF
TRBV5-4	NA	TRBJ2-7	NA	TGTGCCAGCAGCCCTATTCGCGAGCAGTACTTC	CASSPIREQYF
TRBV5-1	NA	TRBJ1-6	NA	TGCGCCAGCGCGGACGGGAATAATTCACCCCTCCACTTT	CASADGNNSPLHF
TRBV7-3	NA	TRBJ2-2	NA	TGTGCCAGCAGCCCTAAACGGGACATCTACACCGGGGAGCTGTTTTTT	CASSPKRDIYTGELFF
TRBV19	TRBD1	TRBJ2-5	NA	TGTGCCAGTAGTATAGGGCAGGGGGCGGGGACCCAGTACTTC	CASSIGQGAGTQYF
TRBV2	TRBD1	TRBJ1-5	few	TGTGCCAGCAGCGGCGCAGGGGGCCATCAGCCCCAGCATTTT	CASSGAGGHQPQHF
TRBV4-2	NA	TRBJ1-3	NA	TGTGCCAGCAGCCAAGATTTGGTCCTAAGCTCTGGAAACACCATATATTTT	CASSQDLVLSSGNTIYF
TRBV7-9	NA	TRBJ1-1	NA	TGTGCCAGCAGCTTCGTTAAAACAGAAGCTTTCTTT	CASSFVKTEAFF
TRBV11-2	TRBD2	TRBJ2-3	NA	TGTGCCAGCAGCTTAAAAGCGGGGGCCGGTGTGACAGATACGCAGTATTTT	CASSLKAGAGVTDTQYF
TRBV25-1	NA	TRBJ1-2	NA	TGTGCCAGCAGTGAATGGACAGAAGTCTTCGACTATGGCTACACCTTC	CASSEWTEVFDYGYTF
TRBV12-3/TRBV12-4	TRBD1	TRBJ1-1	NA	TGTGCCAGCAGGTCCACAGGGGCCCCTGAAGCTTTCTTT	CASRSTGAPEAFF